What follows are 4 T cell receptor beta chains derived from one specimen sequenced in a study of T-cell reconstitution after alpha-beta-depleted transplantation in children. Preparation of the TCRbeta library used unique molecular identifiers. Each CDR3 protein gets one entry after TCRdb re-called the PCR reads with MiXCR. The table includes around 120,000 distinct CDR3 sequences, 20% to 25% detected once. The input for sequencing was PBMCs, mostly from graft donor cells, taken 180 days after TCRalphabeta/CD19-depleted stem cell transplant. Receptors were obtained from a male patient between 2 and 15 years old who had a stem cell transplant for chronic granulomatous disease, so the T cells may come from the graft donor.

This clonotype was counted ten times or more. The chain has TRBV5-1 and TRBJ2-7; TRBD2 aligns across 8 bases. Trimming at V came to 4 bases and at J to 6 bases, leaving 9 bases not matched to a gene. Germline V gene data show CDR1 as SGHRS and CDR2 as YFSETQ. The CDR3 has 14 residues. The CDR3 loop is CASSAGTSSPEQYF. Here the CDR3 DNA reads TGCGCCAGCAGCGCCGGGACTAGTTCTCCCGAGCAGTACTTC.

This clonotype came up a few times. The chain uses TRBV12-3 or TRBV12-4 and TRBJ2-7; no definite D call. This CDR3 has 13 residues. With 5 bases removed from V and 7 bases from J, the gap between germline ends came to 15 bases. The DNA of the CDR3 is TGTGCCAGCAGTGGCACGAGGATACGGGAGCAGTACTTC. Translated: CASSGTRIREQYF.

V gene TRBV29-1 combines with J gene TRBJ1-2, with a possible D match to TRBD1 (5 bases). CDR1 SQVTM and CDR2 ANQGSEA come from the germline V gene. V was pared by 5 bases and J by 3 bases, with 13 bases between. This CDR3 has 13 residues. CDR3 loop: CSVTGASYYGYTF. CDR3 bases: TGCAGCGTTACAGGAGCCTCGTACTATGGCTACACCTTC.

This clonotype appeared many times. This chain joins TRBV5-1 and TRBJ1-2; D gene uncertain. The germline V and J ends were trimmed by 0 bases and 6 bases, with 6 bases remaining between them. In germline, CDR1 is SGHRS, CDR2 YFSETQ. CDR3 length equals 12 residues. For the CDR3, the DNA is TGCGCCAGCAGCTTGGTAGGGAATGGCTACACCTTC. Its protein is CASSLVGNGYTF.